This TCR beta chain appears in the sequencing data of a study of OX40 agonist ivuxolimab in advanced cancers. Whole-study context: Recorded diagnoses for dose-escalation patients were hepatocellular carcinoma, melanoma, renal cell or head and neck cancer. Three partial responders included one hepatocellular carcinoma patient and two cutaneous melanoma patients. Study conclusions and caveats: Antigen specificity of clonally expanded peripheral T cells was not established. Blood T cells, both CD4+ and CD8+, expanded clonally by week 6 at 0.1 to 3.0 mg/kg.

Measured with immunoSEQ multiplex PCR; TCRdb has only the in-frame clones, and not every one. The repertoire includes roughly 77,000 clones, approximately 89% of them detected once, and under 3% sits in the top ten. The germline V gene has CDR1 SGHTA and CDR2 FQGNSA. The V end was cut by 0 bases, the J end by 8 bases, with 10 bases between. This CDR3 spans 13 amino acids. Concerning this clone itself: The antigen is unknown.

This sample comprised CD4+ or CD8+ T cells sorted from blood, obtained in a trial of the OX40 agonist ivuxolimab. This TCR derives from an adult with an advanced solid tumor such as melanoma, head and neck, liver or kidney cancer. J is TRBJ1-2 and V is TRBV7-2; unclear D gene. The CDR3 spells CASSLAARRGYTF. The CDR3 DNA reads as TGTGCCAGCAGCTTAGCGGCGAGGCGGGGCTACACCTTC.